This T cell receptor beta chain was identified during a study of shared clonotypes between healthy human individuals. Looking at the study overall: Each donor's CD4 naive and CD4 memory cells filled three plates apiece, CD8 naive two, and CD8 memory one. Points from the study as a whole: Rarefaction exposed incomplete sorted-subset sequencing despite large depth. Generally, estimated richness proved larger in naive subsets than it did in memory subsets.

Produced via immunoSEQ multiplex PCR; TCRdb's table is partial and in-frame only. The profile shows some 1,900,000 clones, roughly 94% of them singletons. The naive CD8 subset, CD45RO-negative cells positively selected for CCR7, excluded terminally differentiated effector memory CD45RA+ cells. All donors were Caucasian adults living in Nashville, Tennessee. Trimming removed 0 bases from V and 4 bases from J, with 9 bases in between. The CDR3 runs to 15 residues. The V gene's germline CDR1 is MNHEY and CDR2 SVGAGI. As regards this clone: Its specificity is not known.

The sequencing input was naive CD8+ T cells sorted from blood. The rearrangement links TRBV6-5 to TRBJ2-2; tentatively, D is TRBD1 (6 bases). The receptor was isolated from a man younger than 30 in good health. DNA for the CDR3: TGTGCCAGCAGTTACTCAACAGGGATCACCGGGGAGCTGTTTTTT. This gives the protein CASSYSTGITGELFF.